One sample yielded the 3 T cell receptor beta chains listed below, sequenced in a study of blood T cell repertoires in COVID-19. This table comes from immunoSEQ multiplex PCR, and its TCRdb copy is limited to in-frame clones, with some not included. Of about 240,000 clones in the sample, about 80% were seen once. Sequencing was performed on peripheral blood. The receptors here all came from a woman older than 75 with acute or convalescent COVID-19.

The V call is TRBV9, the J call TRBJ1-6; D is unclear. The CDR3 loop spans 14 amino acids. The ends were cut back, 3 bases at V and 5 bases at J, with 9 bases in the middle. In germline, CDR1 is SGDLS, CDR2 YYNGEE. This CDR3 reads CASSAPPDNSPLHF. CDR3 DNA: TGTGCCAGCAGCGCCCCCCCGGATAATTCACCCCTCCACTTT.

The chain uses TRBV19 and TRBJ2-4, with D possibly TRBD2 on 6 matching bases. This CDR3 region has 13 residues. Trimming cost V 6 bases and J 6 bases, with 12 bases left between them. Germline V gene lookup returns CDR1 LNHDA and CDR2 SQIVND (reference sequence). The CDR3 DNA reads as TGTGCCAGTAGACCCCTCGGGGGAAACATTCAGTACTTC. Translation: CASRPLGGNIQYF. Using reference TRBV19 and TRBJ2-4 for the parts outside the CDR3, the full variable domain is DGGITQSPKYLFRKEGQNVTLSCEQNLNHDAMYWYRQDPGQGLRLIYYSQIVNDFQKGDIAEGYSVSREKKESFPLTVTSAQKNPTAFYLCASRPLGGNIQYFGAGTRLSVL.

The chain recombines TRBV30 with TRBJ2-1; no clear D gene. Deletions cut 0 bases from V and 10 bases from J, with 13 bases between. This CDR3 contains 13 residues. Germline assignment: CDR1 GTSNPN and CDR2 SVGIG (reference sequence). CDR3 coding DNA: TGTGCCTGGAGTGTTTGGAGCTTTGGCGAGCAGTTCTTC. It encodes CAWSVWSFGEQFF.